Shown below are 9 T cell receptor beta chains from a single sample sequenced in a study of T cell responses to AZD1222 COVID-19 vaccine. TCRdb's copy holds only in-frame clones and misses some; the assay was immunoSEQ multiplex PCR. Among 140,000 to 150,000 clones listed, roughly 86% were seen once. The material sequenced was peripheral blood, taken 28 days after the second AZD1222 dose. The receptors here all came from an adult who received the AZD1222 COVID-19 vaccine.

The chain combines TRBV7-6 with TRBJ1-6, with unresolved D. The CDR3 length is 15 residues. Germline CDR1 reads SGHVS; CDR2 reads FNYEAQ. V was pared by 1 base and J by 5 bases, with 9 bases between. The CDR3 protein is CASSLGSPDNSPLHF. As DNA, the CDR3 is TGTGCCAGCAGCTTAGGCAGCCCCGATAATTCACCCCTCCACTTT.

V is TRBV15 and J is TRBJ2-3; D is unresolved. The CDR3 runs 16 residues. The V and J ends lost 0 bases and 1 base respectively, with 11 bases between them. Germline V lookup: CDR1 LNHNV, CDR2 YYDKDF (reference sequence). CDR3 nucleotide sequence: TGTGCCACCAGCAGAGATCTAGGCGAAGGCACAGATACGCAGTATTTT. It codes for CATSRDLGEGTDTQYF.

V usage is TRBV2 and J usage is TRBJ2-3; 9 nucleotides align to TRBD2. With 9 bases clipped from V and 1 base from J, the junction kept 5 bases outside the gene matches. Per the germline V gene, CDR1 is SNHLY and CDR2 is FYNNEI. CDR3 length: 14 amino acids. For the CDR3, the DNA is TGTGCCAGAACCTTAGCGGGGGGCACAGATACGCAGTATTTT. It translates to CARTLAGGTDTQYF.

This clone occurred a few times. This CDR3 is CASTIRGTDTQYF. CDR3 DNA sequence: TGTGCCAGCACCATACGCGGCACAGATACGCAGTATTTT. The V gene is TRBV27, the J gene TRBJ2-3; D not resolved. The germline CDR1 and CDR2 sequences are MNHEY and SMNVEV (reference sequence). The V end was cut by 7 bases, the J end by 1 base, with 9 bases between. The CDR3 spans 13 residues.

The chain joins TRBV7-8 to TRBJ1-1; TRBD1 is a possible D gene (5 bases). This CDR3 has 15 amino acids. The V gene's germline CDR1 is SGHVS and CDR2 FQNEAQ. Deletions cut 5 bases from V and 8 bases from J, with 21 bases between. CDR3 sequence reads: CASSPNTGGIREAFF. The CDR3 coding sequence is TGTGCCAGCAGCCCAAACACGGGGGGGATCCGAGAAGCTTTCTTT.

This chain connects TRBV5-6 to TRBJ2-7, with a possible D match to TRBD2 (5 bases). The V end was cut by 0 bases, the J end by 0 bases, with 10 bases between. The length of the CDR3 is 15 residues. Germline loops: CDR1 SGHDT, CDR2 YYEEEE. The CDR3 region has the DNA TGTGCCAGCAGCTTGGACGGCGGGTTCTCCTACGAGCAGTACTTC. Translated: CASSLDGGFSYEQYF.

This clone has just one count. The rearrangement joins TRBV10-1 to TRBJ2-7; 15 bases map to TRBD2. Germline CDR1 WNHNN, CDR2 SYGVQD (reference sequence). Unmatched junction bases numbered 10, after V lost 5 bases and J lost 2 bases. The CDR3 covers 18 residues. DNA for the CDR3: TGCGCCAGCAGTTCACTGGGACTAGCGGGAGGAAATACCTACGAGCAGTACTTC. It encodes CASSSLGLAGGNTYEQYF.

The chain joins TRBV10-3 to TRBJ1-5, with D possibly matching TRBD1 (5 bases). The CDR3 has 17 residues. V was trimmed by 2 bases and J by 2 bases, leaving 16 bases between them. CDR1 and CDR2 from the germline V gene are ENHRY and SYGVKD. In nucleotides, the CDR3 is TGTGCCATCAGTGAGGTCCGGGACCCCTCGGGCAATCAGCCCCAGCATTTT. It codes for CAISEVRDPSGNQPQHF.

The rearrangement uses TRBV29-1 and TRBJ2-3; no clear D. The germline CDR1 and CDR2 sequences are SQVTM and ANQGSEA. CDR3 length equals 12 residues. V shed 5 bases and J shed 1 base, with 7 bases lying between them. The CDR3 region has the DNA TGCAGCGTTCTGGTTCGCACAGATACGCAGTATTTT. This translates into CSVLVRTDTQYF.